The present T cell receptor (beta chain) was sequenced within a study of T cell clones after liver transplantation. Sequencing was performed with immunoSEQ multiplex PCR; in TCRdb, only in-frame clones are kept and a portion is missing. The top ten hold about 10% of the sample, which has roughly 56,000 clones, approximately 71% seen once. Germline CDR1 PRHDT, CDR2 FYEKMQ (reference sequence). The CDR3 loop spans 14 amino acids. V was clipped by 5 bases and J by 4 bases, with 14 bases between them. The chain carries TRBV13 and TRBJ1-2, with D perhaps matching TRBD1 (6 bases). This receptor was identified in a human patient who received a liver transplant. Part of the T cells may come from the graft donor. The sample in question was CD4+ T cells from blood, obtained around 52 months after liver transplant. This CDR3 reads CASSNDRTVYGYTF. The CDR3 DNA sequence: TGTGCCAGCAGCAACGACAGGACAGTCTATGGCTACACCTTC.